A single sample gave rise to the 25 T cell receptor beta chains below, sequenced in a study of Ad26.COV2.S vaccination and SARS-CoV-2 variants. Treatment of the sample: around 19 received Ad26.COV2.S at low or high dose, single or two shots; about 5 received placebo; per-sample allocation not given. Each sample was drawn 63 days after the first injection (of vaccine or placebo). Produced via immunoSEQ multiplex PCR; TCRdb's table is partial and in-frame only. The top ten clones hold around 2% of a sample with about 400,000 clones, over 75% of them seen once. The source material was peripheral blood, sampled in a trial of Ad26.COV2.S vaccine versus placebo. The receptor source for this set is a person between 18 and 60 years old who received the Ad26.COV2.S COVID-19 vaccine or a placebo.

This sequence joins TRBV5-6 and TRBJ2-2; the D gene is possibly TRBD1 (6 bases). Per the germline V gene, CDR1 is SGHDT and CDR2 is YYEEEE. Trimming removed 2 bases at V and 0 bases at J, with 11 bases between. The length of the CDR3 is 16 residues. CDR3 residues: CASSFGNRANTGELFF. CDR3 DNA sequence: TGTGCCAGCAGCTTCGGCAACAGGGCGAACACCGGGGAGCTGTTTTTT.

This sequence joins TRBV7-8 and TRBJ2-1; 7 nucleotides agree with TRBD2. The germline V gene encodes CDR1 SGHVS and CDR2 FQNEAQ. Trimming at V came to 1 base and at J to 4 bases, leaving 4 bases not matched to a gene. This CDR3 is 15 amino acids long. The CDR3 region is CASSLESGIYNEQFF. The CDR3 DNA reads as TGTGCCAGCAGCTTAGAGAGCGGGATATACAATGAGCAGTTCTTC.

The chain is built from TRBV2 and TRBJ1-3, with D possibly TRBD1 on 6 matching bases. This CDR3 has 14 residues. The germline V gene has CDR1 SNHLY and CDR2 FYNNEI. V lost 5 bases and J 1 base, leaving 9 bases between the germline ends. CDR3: CASSLQGSGNTIYF. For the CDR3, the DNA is TGTGCCAGCAGTCTTCAGGGGTCTGGAAACACCATATATTTT.

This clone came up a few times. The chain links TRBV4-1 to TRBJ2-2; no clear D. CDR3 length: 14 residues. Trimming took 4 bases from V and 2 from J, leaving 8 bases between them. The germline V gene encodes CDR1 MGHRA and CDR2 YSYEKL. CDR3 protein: CASSRAENTGELFF. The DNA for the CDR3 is TGCGCCAGCAGCCGGGCGGAAAACACCGGGGAGCTGTTTTTT.

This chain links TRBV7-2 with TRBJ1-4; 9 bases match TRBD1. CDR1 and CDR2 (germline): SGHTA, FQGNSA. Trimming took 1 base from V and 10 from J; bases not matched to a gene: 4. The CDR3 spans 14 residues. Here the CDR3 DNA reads TGTGCCAGCAGCTTAGTCGTGGGACAGGGAAAACTGTTTTTT. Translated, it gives CASSLVVGQGKLFF.

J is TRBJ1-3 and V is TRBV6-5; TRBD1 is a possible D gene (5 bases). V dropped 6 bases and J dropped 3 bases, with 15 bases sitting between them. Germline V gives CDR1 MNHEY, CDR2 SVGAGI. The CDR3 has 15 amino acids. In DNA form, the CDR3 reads TGTGCCAGCAGAGACAGCTGGCCGCTTGGAAACACCATATATTTT. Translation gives CASRDSWPLGNTIYF.

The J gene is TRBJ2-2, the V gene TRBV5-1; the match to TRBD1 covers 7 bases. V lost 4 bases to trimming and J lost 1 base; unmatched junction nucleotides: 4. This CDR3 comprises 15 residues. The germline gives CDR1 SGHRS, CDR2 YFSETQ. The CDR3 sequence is CASSRGQMNTGELFF. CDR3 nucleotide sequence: TGCGCCAGCAGCCGGGGACAGATGAACACCGGGGAGCTGTTTTTT. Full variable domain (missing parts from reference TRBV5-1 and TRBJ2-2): KAGVTQTPRYLIKTRGQQVTLSCSPISGHRSVSWYQQTPGQGLQFLFEYFSETQRNKGNFPGRFSGRQFSNSRSEMNVSTLELGDSALYLCASSRGQMNTGELFFGEGSRLTVL.

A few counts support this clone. For the CDR3, the DNA is TGTGCCAGCAGTCTAACCCACCCCTATAGCAATCAGCCCCAGCATTTT. As protein: CASSLTHPYSNQPQHF. The chain recombines TRBV2 with TRBJ1-5; no clear D. Germline V gene data show CDR1 as SNHLY and CDR2 as FYNNEI. V lost 5 bases and J 0 bases, leaving 14 bases between the germline ends. The CDR3 extends over 16 amino acids.

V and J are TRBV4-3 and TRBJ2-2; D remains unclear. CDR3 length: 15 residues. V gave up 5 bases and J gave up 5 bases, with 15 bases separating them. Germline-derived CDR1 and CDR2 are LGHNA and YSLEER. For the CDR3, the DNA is TGCGCCAGCAGCTCCCGATCCCTTGGGACCGGGGAGCTGTTTTTT. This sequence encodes CASSSRSLGTGELFF.

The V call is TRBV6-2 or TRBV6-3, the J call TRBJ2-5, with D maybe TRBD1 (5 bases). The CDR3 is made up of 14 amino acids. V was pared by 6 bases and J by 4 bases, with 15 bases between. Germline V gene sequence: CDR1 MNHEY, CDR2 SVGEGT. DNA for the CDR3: TGTGCCAGCAGCAAGGGGTCCCAGCGAGAGACCCAGTACTTC. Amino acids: CASSKGSQRETQYF.

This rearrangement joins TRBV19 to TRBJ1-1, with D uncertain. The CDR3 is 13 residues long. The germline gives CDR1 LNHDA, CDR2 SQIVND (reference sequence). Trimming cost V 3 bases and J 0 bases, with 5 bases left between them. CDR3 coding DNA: TGTGCCAGTAGTATCGCCATGAACACTGAAGCTTTCTTT. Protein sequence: CASSIAMNTEAFF.

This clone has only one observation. The CDR3 is CASRAELAGRETQYF. The CDR3 DNA reads TGTGCCAGCAGAGCCGAGCTAGCGGGACGGGAGACCCAGTACTTC. J is TRBJ2-5 and V is TRBV5-4; 9 positions agree with TRBD2. The CDR3 has 15 amino acids. V shed 5 bases, J shed 5 bases, and the junction held 10 bases outside the gene matches. Germline V gene data show CDR1 as SGHNT and CDR2 as YYREEE (reference sequence).

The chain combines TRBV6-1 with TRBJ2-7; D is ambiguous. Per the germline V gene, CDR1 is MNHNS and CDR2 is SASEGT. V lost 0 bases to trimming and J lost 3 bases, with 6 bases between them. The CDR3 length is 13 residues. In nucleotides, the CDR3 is TGTGCCAGCAGTGAAGCGTTCAACTACGAGCAGTACTTC. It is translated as CASSEAFNYEQYF.

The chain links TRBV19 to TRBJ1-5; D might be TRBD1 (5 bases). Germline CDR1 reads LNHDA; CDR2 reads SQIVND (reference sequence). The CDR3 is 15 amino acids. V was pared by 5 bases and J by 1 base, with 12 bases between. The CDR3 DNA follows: TGTGCCAGTAGTGCGACAGTTTCAAGCAATCAGCCCCAGCATTTT. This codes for CASSATVSSNQPQHF. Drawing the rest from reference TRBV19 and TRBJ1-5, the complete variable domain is DGGITQSPKYLFRKEGQNVTLSCEQNLNHDAMYWYRQDPGQGLRLIYYSQIVNDFQKGDIAEGYSVSREKKESFPLTVTSAQKNPTAFYLCASSATVSSNQPQHFGDGTRLSIL.

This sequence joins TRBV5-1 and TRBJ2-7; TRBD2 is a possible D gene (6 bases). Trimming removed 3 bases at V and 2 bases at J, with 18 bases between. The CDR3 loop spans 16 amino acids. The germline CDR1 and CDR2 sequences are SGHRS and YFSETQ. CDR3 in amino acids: CASSSNISGQTYEQYF. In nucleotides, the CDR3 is TGCGCCAGCAGCTCGAACATTAGCGGCCAGACCTACGAGCAGTACTTC.

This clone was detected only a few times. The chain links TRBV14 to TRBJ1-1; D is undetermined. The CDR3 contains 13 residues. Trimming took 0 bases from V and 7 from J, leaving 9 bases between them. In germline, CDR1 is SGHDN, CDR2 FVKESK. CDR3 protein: CASSQDLGFEAFF. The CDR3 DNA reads TGTGCCAGCAGCCAAGATCTGGGGTTTGAAGCTTTCTTT.

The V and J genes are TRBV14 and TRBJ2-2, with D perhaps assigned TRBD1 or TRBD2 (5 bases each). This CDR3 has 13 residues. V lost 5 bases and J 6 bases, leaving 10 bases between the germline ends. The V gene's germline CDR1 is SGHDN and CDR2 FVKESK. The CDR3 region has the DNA TGTGCCAGCAGCACCGGGGCGGCCGGGGAGCTGTTTTTT. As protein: CASSTGAAGELFF.

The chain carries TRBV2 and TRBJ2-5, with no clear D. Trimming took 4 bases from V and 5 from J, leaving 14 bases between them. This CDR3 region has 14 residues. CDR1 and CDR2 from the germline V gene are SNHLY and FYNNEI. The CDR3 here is CASSVQLPGETQYF. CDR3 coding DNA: TGTGCCAGCAGTGTACAACTACCCGGGGAGACCCAGTACTTC.

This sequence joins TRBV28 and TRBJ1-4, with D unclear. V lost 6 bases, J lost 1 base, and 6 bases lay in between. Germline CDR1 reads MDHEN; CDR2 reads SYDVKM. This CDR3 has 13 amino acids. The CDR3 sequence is CASRGRTNEKLFF. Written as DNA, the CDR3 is TGTGCCAGCAGAGGGAGAACTAATGAAAAACTGTTTTTT.

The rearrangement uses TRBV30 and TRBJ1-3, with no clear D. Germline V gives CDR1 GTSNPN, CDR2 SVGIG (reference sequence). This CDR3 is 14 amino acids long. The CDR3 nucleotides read TGTGCTCAAGGAGAGGGCAGCCGAAGAGACACCATATATTTT. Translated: CAQGEGSRRDTIYF. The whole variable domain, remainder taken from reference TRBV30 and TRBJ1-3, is SQTIHQWPATLVQPVGSPLSLECTVEGTSNPNLYWYRQAAGRGLQLLFYSVGIGQISSEVPQNLSASRPQDRQFILSSKKLLLSDSGFYLCAQGEGSRRDTIYFGEGSWLTVV.

CDR3 sequence: CASSEGITGGQETQYF. CDR3 DNA: TGTGCCAGCAGTGAAGGAATAACAGGGGGCCAGGAGACCCAGTACTTC. The rearrangement links TRBV6-1 to TRBJ2-5, with TRBD1 matching 9 bases. The CDR3 has 16 residues. V was pared by 1 base and J by 5 bases, with 8 bases of the junction left unmatched. The germline V gene has CDR1 MNHNS and CDR2 SASEGT.

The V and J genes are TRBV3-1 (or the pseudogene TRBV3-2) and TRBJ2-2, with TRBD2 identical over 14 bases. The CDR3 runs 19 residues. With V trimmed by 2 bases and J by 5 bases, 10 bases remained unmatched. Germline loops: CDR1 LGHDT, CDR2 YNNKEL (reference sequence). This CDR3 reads CASSQMGTSGRKGTGELFF. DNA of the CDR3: TGTGCCAGCAGCCAAATGGGGACTAGCGGGAGAAAGGGGACCGGGGAGCTGTTTTTT.

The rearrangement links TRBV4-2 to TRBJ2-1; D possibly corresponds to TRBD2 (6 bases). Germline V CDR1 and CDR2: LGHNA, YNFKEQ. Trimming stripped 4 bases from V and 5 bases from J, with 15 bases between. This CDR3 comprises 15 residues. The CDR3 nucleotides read TGTGCCAGCAGCCCCGCCGGGACTCAGAACAATGAGCAGTTCTTC. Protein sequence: CASSPAGTQNNEQFF.

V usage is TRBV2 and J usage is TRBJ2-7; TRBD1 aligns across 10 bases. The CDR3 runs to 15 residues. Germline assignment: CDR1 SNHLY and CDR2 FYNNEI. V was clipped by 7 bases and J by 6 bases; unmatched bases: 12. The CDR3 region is CASNRERQGAGEQYF. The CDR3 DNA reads TGTGCCAGCAATAGGGAGAGACAGGGGGCGGGCGAGCAGTACTTC.

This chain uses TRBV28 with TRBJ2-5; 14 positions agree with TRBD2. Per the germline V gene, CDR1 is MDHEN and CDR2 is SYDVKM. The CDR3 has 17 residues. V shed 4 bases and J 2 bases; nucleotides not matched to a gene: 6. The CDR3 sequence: CASSWGLAGVGQETQYF. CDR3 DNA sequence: TGTGCCAGCAGTTGGGGACTAGCGGGAGTCGGGCAAGAGACCCAGTACTTC.